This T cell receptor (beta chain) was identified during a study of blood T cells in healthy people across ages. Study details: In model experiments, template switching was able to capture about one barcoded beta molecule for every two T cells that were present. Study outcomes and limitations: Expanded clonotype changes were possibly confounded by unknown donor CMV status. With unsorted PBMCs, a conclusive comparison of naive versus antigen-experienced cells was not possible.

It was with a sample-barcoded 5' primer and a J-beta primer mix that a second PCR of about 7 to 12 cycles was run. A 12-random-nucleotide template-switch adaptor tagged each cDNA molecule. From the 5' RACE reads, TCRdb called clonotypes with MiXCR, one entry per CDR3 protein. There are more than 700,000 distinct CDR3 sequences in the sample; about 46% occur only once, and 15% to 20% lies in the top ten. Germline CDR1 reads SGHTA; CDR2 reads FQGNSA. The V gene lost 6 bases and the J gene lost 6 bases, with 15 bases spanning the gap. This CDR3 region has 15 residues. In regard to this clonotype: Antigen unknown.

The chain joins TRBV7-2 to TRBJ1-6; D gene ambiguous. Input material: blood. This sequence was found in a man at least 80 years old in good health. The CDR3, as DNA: TGTGCCAGCAGTCCGAACAGTAACCTTAATTCACCCCTCCACTTT. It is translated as CASSPNSNLNSPLHF.